This TCR beta chain appears in the sequencing data of a study of human T cells and chemical hapten exposure. The study, taken as a whole, reports: TCRs above 1 in 1000 frequency stayed constant with DPC sensitization.

J gave up 4 bases and V 4 bases, and 9 bases lay outside the gene matches. Germline V gives CDR1 MNHEY, CDR2 SMNVEV (reference sequence). The length of the CDR3 is 16 residues. The time point here: healthy volunteer bleed at 2 weeks. It was from unfractionated whole blood that total RNA was extracted. With respect to this clonotype: Antigen: not known.

TCRdb called the RACE reads again in MiXCR, with one record for every CDR3 protein. The sample lists 130,000 or so distinct CDR3 sequences; approximately 8.3% were seen once. The specimen was whole blood. This sequence was found in a male donor in good health. Some clones in this sample may be carry-over from other donors' samples. The chain joins TRBV27 to TRBJ2-7; 11 positions agree with TRBD1. CDR3 bases: TGTGCCAGCAGTTCTCTCGGGACAGGGGGTTTATACGAGCAGTACTTC. Protein sequence: CASSSLGTGGLYEQYF.